This entry is about one T cell receptor beta chain. From germline, CDR1 is SGHVS and CDR2 FQNEAQ. Trimming pared 4 bases from V and 7 bases from J, leaving 11 bases between. CDR3 size: 14 residues. Sequenced by immunoSEQ multiplex PCR; TCRdb stores in-frame clones only, minus some. Of some 400,000 clones listed, about four fifths are singletons. The sample is drawn from a study of blood T cell repertoires in COVID-19. The wider study: The study drew acute and convalescent COVID-19 samples from the United States, Italy and Spain.

This rearrangement joins TRBV7-8 to TRBJ1-6; D is ambiguous. The sample was peripheral blood. The clonotype comes from a human donor with acute or convalescent COVID-19. The donor label of this sample is uncertain. CDR3 protein: CASSSSYLNSPLHF. The CDR3 DNA reads as TGTGCCAGCAGCTCATCCTACCTAAATTCACCCCTCCACTTT.